This TCR beta chain was recovered during a study of T cells in Graves' hyperthyroidism and ophthalmopathy. This CDR3 comprises 15 residues. V was shortened by 3 bases and J by 2 bases, with 14 bases between the two germline ends. The germline gives CDR1 SEHNR, CDR2 FQNEAQ (reference sequence). Authors of the study amplified TCR beta CDR3 regions from RNA transcripts. First-round RT-PCR with HTBI primers amplified the TCR CDR3 region. MiXCR, run by TCRdb on the multiplex PCR reads, gives a single entry per CDR3 protein. This sample yields some 570,000 distinct CDR3 sequences, of which around 14% are seen a single time; 6.5% to 9% belongs to the top ten.

The sequenced sample consisted of blood. The sequence was obtained from a young woman with Graves' ophthalmopathy. This chain joins TRBV7-9 and TRBJ2-7, with D hard to call. The CDR3 sequence is CASSFGADGTYEQYF. The CDR3 DNA reads TGTGCCAGCAGCTTTGGTGCGGACGGAACCTACGAGCAGTACTTC.